These 15 T cell receptor beta chains share one sample of origin, sequenced in a study of CD8+ T cells in alopecia areata. Sequencing templates came from extracted RNA that was reverse transcribed into cDNA. Some clones are missing from TCRdb's copy, which holds only in-frame ones; the method was immunoSEQ multiplex PCR. The sample lists 150,000 or so clones, less than 80% occurring once. The specimen comprised CD8+ T cells sorted from blood, sampled at week 0. The receptors originated from a human donor with alopecia areata.

V is TRBV9 and J is TRBJ2-3; 7 bases are shared with TRBD1. The CDR3 is made up of 15 amino acids. Germline V CDR1 and CDR2: SGDLS, YYNGEE. J was trimmed by 2 bases and V by 4 bases; bases with no gene match: 7. CDR3 nucleotide sequence: TGTGCCAGCAGCATATGGACAGGAGACACAGATACGCAGTATTTT. Translation: CASSIWTGDTDTQYF.

This chain connects TRBV5-1 to TRBJ1-1; 7 nucleotides agree with TRBD1. Germline V gives CDR1 SGHRS, CDR2 YFSETQ. The V gene end was trimmed by 7 bases and the J gene end by 5 bases; junction bases not matched to a gene: 5. This CDR3 has 12 amino acids. The CDR3 DNA reads as TGCGCCAGCGGCGAGGGGGCAACTGAAGCTTTCTTT. Translating it yields CASGEGATEAFF.

This clone was detected a few times. V is TRBV14 and J is TRBJ2-7, with D perhaps assigned TRBD1 or TRBD2 (5 bases each). The CDR3 has 13 amino acids. Germline CDR1 reads SGHDN; CDR2 reads FVKESK. V was shortened by 4 bases and J by 3 bases, with 10 bases between the two germline ends. CDR3 loop: CASSPRGGYEQYF. The CDR3 DNA sequence: TGTGCCAGCAGCCCGAGGGGCGGCTACGAGCAGTACTTC.

The table lists this clone with a few counts. CDR3 DNA sequence: TGCGCCAGCAGCTTGGTCACCACAGGGGAGGAGCAGTTCTTC. Its translation: CASSLVTTGEEQFF. The gene calls are TRBV5-1 and TRBJ2-1; 7 nucleotides match TRBD1. The length of the CDR3 is 14 residues. Germline V gives CDR1 SGHRS, CDR2 YFSETQ. J gave up 10 bases and V 0 bases, and 7 bases lay outside the gene matches.

The chain is built from TRBV5-1 and TRBJ2-7; the D gene is possibly TRBD2 (5 bases). Per the germline V gene, CDR1 is SGHRS and CDR2 is YFSETQ. CDR3 size: 14 residues. The germline V and J ends were trimmed by 0 bases and 3 bases, with 10 bases remaining between them. The CDR3 DNA follows: TGCGCCAGCAGCTTGGGGACCGACTACTACGAGCAGTACTTC. Translating gives CASSLGTDYYEQYF. The variable domain in full, completed from reference TRBV5-1 and TRBJ2-7, reads KAGVTQTPRYLIKTRGQQVTLSCSPISGHRSVSWYQQTPGQGLQFLFEYFSETQRNKGNFPGRFSGRQFSNSRSEMNVSTLELGDSALYLCASSLGTDYYEQYFGPGTRLTVT.

Written as DNA, the CDR3 is TGCAGCGTTGAAGGGGACAGGGTGAGAACTGAAGCTTTCTTT. Protein sequence: CSVEGDRVRTEAFF. V is TRBV29-1 and J is TRBJ1-1; 9 bases align to TRBD1. Germline V gene data show CDR1 as SQVTM and CDR2 as ANQGSEA. Germline trimming cut 1 base from V and 5 bases from J; bases unmatched to any gene: 5. The CDR3 loop spans 14 amino acids.

The genes are TRBV29-1 and TRBJ1-3, with 7 bases matching TRBD1. The CDR3 has 12 residues. V lost 4 bases to trimming and J lost 3 bases; unmatched junction nucleotides: 0. The germline CDR1 and CDR2 sequences are SQVTM and ANQGSEA. CDR3 residues: CSVGDSGNTIYF. The CDR3 DNA sequence: TGCAGCGTTGGGGACAGTGGAAACACCATATATTTT.

This chain uses TRBV13 with TRBJ1-2; 8 bases align to TRBD1. This CDR3 has 15 residues. Per the germline V gene, CDR1 is PRHDT and CDR2 is FYEKMQ (reference sequence). Trimming at V came to 5 bases and at J to 2 bases, leaving 7 bases not matched to a gene. The CDR3 bases are TGTGCCAGCAGCACCCGGGGACAGGCGAACTATGGCTACACCTTC. This encodes CASSTRGQANYGYTF.

This clone was recorded a few times. The chain recombines TRBV6-5 with TRBJ2-2; no definite D call. This CDR3 region has 16 residues. With 1 base removed from V and 4 bases from J, the gap between germline ends came to 13 bases. Germline V lookup: CDR1 MNHEY, CDR2 SVGAGI. CDR3 loop: CASSYYSTPATGELFF. CDR3 DNA sequence: TGTGCCAGCAGTTACTACTCAACTCCGGCCACCGGGGAGCTGTTTTTT.

Only a few counts were recorded for this clone. The rearrangement links TRBV2 to TRBJ1-5; D gene unclear. The CDR3 is 15 amino acids. The germline V gene encodes CDR1 SNHLY and CDR2 FYNNEI. The V end lost 1 base, the J end lost 1 base, and 8 bases lay between the germline ends. The CDR3 coding sequence is TGTGCCAGCAGTGAAGTGTCAGCAAGCAATCAGCCCCAGCATTTT. This gives the protein CASSEVSASNQPQHF.

This chain uses TRBV13 with TRBJ1-2, with D unclear. The CDR3 loop spans 14 amino acids. Deletions cut 5 bases from V and 5 bases from J, with 15 bases between. Germline assignment: CDR1 PRHDT and CDR2 FYEKMQ (reference sequence). CDR3 coding DNA: TGTGCCAGCAGCATGACCCGGGAGTCGTATGGCTACACCTTC. Translation: CASSMTRESYGYTF.

The rearrangement uses TRBV6-6 and TRBJ1-2; tentative D call: TRBD1 (5 bases). V lost 4 bases and J lost 0, with 15 bases in between. Germline CDR1 is MNHNY and CDR2 is SVGAGI (reference sequence). CDR3 length equals 16 residues. This CDR3 reads CASSSTAGEANYGYTF. The CDR3 nucleotides are TGTGCCAGCAGTTCCACGGCGGGGGAAGCTAACTATGGCTACACCTTC.

The chain is built from TRBV6-5 and TRBJ1-1; 7 positions agree with TRBD1. With V trimmed by 7 bases and J by 11 bases, 13 bases remained unmatched. From germline, CDR1 is MNHEY and CDR2 SVGAGI. There are 13 residues in the CDR3. This CDR3 reads CASMAGTGVLAFF. In DNA form, the CDR3 reads TGTGCCAGCATGGCGGGAACAGGGGTATTGGCTTTCTTT.

Remarks on this clone: This same CDR3 is encoded by further DNA sequences in the sample. The V and J genes are TRBV29-1 and TRBJ2-7; TRBD1 aligns across 8 bases. With V trimmed by 2 bases and J by 0 bases, 3 bases remained unmatched. CDR3 length equals 14 residues. Germline V CDR1 and CDR2: SQVTM, ANQGSEA. CDR3 coding DNA: TGCAGCGTTGAACGGACAGGGAGCTCCTACGAGCAGTACTTC. Translated: CSVERTGSSYEQYF.

The gene calls are TRBV7-9 and TRBJ2-7; 7 positions agree with TRBD1. The CDR3 extends over 14 amino acids. The V segment lost 5 bases and the J segment 5 bases; nucleotides outside the gene matches: 9. Germline lookup yields CDR1 SEHNR and CDR2 FQNEAQ (reference sequence). CDR3 nucleotides: TGTGCCAGCAGCCCGCCGACAGGGCGGAACGAGCAGTACTTC. It is translated as CASSPPTGRNEQYF.